This TCR beta chain emerged from a study of cytomegalovirus exposure and HLA in healthy donors. At the level of the study: Around 87 million unique TCRs, all from HLA-typed donors, were included in an early release of the data.

Trimming at V came to 5 bases and at J to 1 base, leaving 8 bases not matched to a gene. The CDR3 contains 16 residues. Looked up from germline, CDR1 is MGHRA and CDR2 is YSYEKL. Study-wide results and caveats: TRBV6-2, TRBV6-3 and some other V segments were excluded as indistinguishable.

It was healthy bone marrow donors who served as donors. As for this clone: Its specificity is unknown.

The PCR employed 60 Vbeta primers together with 13 Jbeta primers. Sequencing used immunoSEQ multiplex PCR; TCRdb keeps in-frame clones, though not all of them. The sample includes 55,000 to 70,000 clones, under 85% of them seen just once. The sample taken for sequencing was PBMCs. The V call is TRBV4-1, the J call TRBJ1-5; 7 nucleotides agree with TRBD1. The clonotype originates from a woman aged 60-75 years in good health and CMV-seropositive. CDR3 protein: CASSLQGVGSNQPQHF. The CDR3 DNA reads as TGCGCCAGCAGCTTGCAGGGGGTCGGGAGCAATCAGCCCCAGCATTTT.